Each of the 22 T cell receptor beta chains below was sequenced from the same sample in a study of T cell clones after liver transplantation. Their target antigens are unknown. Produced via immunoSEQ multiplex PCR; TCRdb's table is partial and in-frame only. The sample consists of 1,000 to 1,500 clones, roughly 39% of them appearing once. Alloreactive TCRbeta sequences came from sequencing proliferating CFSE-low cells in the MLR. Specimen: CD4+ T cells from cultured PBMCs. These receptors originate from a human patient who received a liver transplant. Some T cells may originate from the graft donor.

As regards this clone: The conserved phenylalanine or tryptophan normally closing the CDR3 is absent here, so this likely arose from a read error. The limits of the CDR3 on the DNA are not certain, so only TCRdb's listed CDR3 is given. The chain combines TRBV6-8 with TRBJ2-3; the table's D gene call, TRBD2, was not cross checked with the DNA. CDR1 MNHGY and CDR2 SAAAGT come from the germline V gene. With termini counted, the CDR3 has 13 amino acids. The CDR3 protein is CASSEITSGAPLL.

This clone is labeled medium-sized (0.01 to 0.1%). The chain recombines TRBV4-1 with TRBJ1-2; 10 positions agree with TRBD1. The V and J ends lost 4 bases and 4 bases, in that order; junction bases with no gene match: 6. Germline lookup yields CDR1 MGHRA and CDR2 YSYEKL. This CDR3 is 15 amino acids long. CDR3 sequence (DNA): TGCGCCAGCAGCCTACGACAGGGGGCCAGCTATGGCTACACCTTC. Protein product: CASSLRQGASYGYTF.

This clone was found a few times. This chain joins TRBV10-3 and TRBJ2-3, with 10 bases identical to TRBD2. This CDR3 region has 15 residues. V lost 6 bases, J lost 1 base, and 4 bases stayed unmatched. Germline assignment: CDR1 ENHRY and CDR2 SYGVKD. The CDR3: CAIRTGLAGTDTQYF. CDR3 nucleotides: TGTGCCATCAGAACCGGACTAGCGGGCACAGATACGCAGTATTTT.

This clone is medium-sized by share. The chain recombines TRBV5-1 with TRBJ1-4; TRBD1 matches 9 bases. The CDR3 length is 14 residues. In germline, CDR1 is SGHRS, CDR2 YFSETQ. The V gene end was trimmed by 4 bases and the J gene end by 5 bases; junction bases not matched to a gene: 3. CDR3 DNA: TGCGCCAGCAGCCTGACAGGGGGAAATGAAAAACTGTTTTTT. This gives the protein CASSLTGGNEKLFF.

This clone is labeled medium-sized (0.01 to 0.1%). The CDR3 protein is CASSLAGRGGADTQYF. As DNA, the CDR3 is TGTGCCAGCAGCTTGGCTGGGCGGGGGGGTGCAGATACGCAGTATTTT. This chain links TRBV5-4 with TRBJ2-3, with 9 positions matching TRBD2. This CDR3 is 16 amino acids long. Trimming removed 0 bases from V and 4 bases from J; junction bases left unmatched: 6. Germline V lookup: CDR1 SGHNT, CDR2 YYREEE (reference sequence).

The CDR3 sequence: CASSIQALGANYGYTF. In nucleotides, the CDR3 is TGTGCCAGTAGTATTCAGGCATTGGGAGCTAACTATGGCTACACCTTC. The chain has TRBV19 and TRBJ1-2; no reliable D call. Trimming stripped 3 bases from V and 0 bases from J, with 14 bases between. Germline values: CDR1 LNHDA, CDR2 SQIVND (reference sequence). The length of the CDR3 is 16 residues.

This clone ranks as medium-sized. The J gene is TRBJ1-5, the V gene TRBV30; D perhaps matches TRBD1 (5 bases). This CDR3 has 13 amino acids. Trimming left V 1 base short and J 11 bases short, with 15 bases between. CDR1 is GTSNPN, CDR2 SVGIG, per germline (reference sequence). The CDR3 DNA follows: TGTGCCTGGAGTGACAGGACCGACGGGTCCCAGCATTTT. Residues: CAWSDRTDGSQHF.

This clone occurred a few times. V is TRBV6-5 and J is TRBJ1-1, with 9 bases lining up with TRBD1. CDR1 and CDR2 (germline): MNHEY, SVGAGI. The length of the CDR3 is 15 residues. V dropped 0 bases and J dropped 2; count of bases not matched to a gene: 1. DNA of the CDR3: TGTGCCAGCAGTTACTCGGGACAGGGAAACACTGAAGCTTTCTTT. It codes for CASSYSGQGNTEAFF.

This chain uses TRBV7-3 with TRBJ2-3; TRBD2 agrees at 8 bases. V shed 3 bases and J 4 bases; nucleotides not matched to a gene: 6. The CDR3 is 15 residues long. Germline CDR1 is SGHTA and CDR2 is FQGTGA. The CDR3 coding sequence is TGTGCCAGCAGCTTTGACGGGGGGGCCGCAGATACGCAGTATTTT. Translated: CASSFDGGAADTQYF.

CDR3 in DNA: TGTGCCAGCAAAAGGGGTTGGGCCGGGGAGCTGTTTTTT. Translated: CASKRGWAGELFF. The chain has TRBV2 and TRBJ2-2; a possible D gene is TRBD1 (5 bases). The CDR3 contains 13 residues. The germline V gene encodes CDR1 SNHLY and CDR2 FYNNEI. Trimming cost V 7 bases and J 6 bases, with 12 bases left between them. Using reference TRBV2 and TRBJ2-2 for the parts outside the CDR3, the full variable domain is EPEVTQTPSHQVTQMGQEVILRCVPISNHLYFYWYRQILGQKVEFLVSFYNNEISEKSEIFDDQFSVERPDGSNFTLKIRSTKLEDSAMYFCASKRGWAGELFFGEGSRLTVL.

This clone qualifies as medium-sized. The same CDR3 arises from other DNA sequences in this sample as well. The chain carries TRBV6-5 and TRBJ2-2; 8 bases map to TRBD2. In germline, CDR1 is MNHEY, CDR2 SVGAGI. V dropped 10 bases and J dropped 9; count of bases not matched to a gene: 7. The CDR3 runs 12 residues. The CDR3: CAIPGGLRELFF. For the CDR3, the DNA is TGTGCCATCCCGGGGGGGCTGCGGGAGCTGTTTTTT.

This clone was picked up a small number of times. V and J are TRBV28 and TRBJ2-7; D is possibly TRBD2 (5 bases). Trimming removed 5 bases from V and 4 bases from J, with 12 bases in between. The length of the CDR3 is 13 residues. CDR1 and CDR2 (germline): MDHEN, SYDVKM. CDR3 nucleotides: TGTGCCAGCAGTCGGGGATTCGAGTACGAGCAGTACTTC. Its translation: CASSRGFEYEQYF.

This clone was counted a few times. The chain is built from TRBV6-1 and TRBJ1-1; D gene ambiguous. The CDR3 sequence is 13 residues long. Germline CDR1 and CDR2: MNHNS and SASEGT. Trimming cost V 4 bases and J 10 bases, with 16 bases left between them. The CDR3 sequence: CASSVGQVVSAFF. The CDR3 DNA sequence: TGTGCCAGCAGTGTGGGCCAGGTGGTGTCAGCTTTCTTT.

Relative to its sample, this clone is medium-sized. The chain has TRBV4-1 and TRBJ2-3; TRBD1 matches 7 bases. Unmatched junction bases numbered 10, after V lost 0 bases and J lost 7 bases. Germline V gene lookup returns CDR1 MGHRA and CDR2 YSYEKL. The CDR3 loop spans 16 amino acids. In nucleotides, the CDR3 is TGCGCCAGCAGCCAAGAAGTGACGACAGGGATATATACGCAGTATTTT. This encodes CASSQEVTTGIYTQYF.

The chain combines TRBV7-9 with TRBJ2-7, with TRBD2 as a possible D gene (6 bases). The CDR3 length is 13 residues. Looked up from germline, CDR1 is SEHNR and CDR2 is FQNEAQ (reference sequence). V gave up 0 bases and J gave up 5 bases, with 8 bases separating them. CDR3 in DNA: TGTGCCAGCAGCTTAGCAGGCGGGGACGAGCAGTACTTC. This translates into CASSLAGGDEQYF. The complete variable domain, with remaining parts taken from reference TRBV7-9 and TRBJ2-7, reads DTGVSQNPRHKITKRGQNVTFRCDPISEHNRLYWYRQTLGQGPEFLTYFQNEAQLEKSRLLSDRFSAERPKGSFSTLEIQRTEQGDSAMYLCASSLAGGDEQYFGPGTRLTVT.

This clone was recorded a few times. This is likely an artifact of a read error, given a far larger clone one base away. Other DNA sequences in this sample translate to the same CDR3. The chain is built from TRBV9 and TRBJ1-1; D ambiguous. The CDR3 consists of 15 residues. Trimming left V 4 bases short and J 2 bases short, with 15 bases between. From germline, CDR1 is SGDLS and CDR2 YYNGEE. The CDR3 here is CASSPFSGANTEAFF. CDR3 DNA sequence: TGTGCCAGCAGCCCTTTCTCAGGCGCTAACACTGAAGCTTTCTTT.

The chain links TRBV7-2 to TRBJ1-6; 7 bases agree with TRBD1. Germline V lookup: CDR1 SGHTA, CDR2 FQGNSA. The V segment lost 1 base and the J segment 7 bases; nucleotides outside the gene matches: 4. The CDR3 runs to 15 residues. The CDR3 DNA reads TGTGCCAGCAGCTTAGGACAGGGCTACAATTCACCCCTCCACTTT. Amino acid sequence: CASSLGQGYNSPLHF. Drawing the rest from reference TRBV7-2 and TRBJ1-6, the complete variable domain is GAGVSQSPSNKVTEKGKDVELRCDPISGHTALYWYRQSLGQGLEFLIYFQGNSAPDKSGLPSDRFSAERTGGSVSTLTIQRTQQEDSAVYLCASSLGQGYNSPLHFGNGTRLTVT.

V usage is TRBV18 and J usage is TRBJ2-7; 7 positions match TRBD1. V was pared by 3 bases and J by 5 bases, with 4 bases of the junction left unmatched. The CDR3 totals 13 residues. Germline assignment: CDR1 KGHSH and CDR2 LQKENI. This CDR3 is CASSPSTGDEQYF. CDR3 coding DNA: TGTGCCAGCTCACCCAGTACAGGGGACGAGCAGTACTTC. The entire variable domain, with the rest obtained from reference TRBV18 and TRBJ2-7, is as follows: NAGVMQNPRHLVRRRGQEARLRCSPMKGHSHVYWYRQLPEEGLKFMVYLQKENIIDESGMPKERFSAEFPKEGPSILRIQQVVRGDSAAYFCASSPSTGDEQYFGPGTRLTVT.

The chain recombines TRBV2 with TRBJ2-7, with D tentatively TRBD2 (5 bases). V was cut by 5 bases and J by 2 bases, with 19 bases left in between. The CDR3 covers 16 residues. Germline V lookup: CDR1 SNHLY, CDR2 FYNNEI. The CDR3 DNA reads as TGTGCCAGCAGTCGTGGCCCGATCGACGGGGCCTACGAGCAGTACTTC. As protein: CASSRGPIDGAYEQYF.

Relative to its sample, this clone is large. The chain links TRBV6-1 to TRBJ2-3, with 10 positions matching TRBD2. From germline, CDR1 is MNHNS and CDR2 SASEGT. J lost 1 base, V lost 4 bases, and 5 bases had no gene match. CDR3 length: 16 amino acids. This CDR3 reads CASSVIAGGRTDTQYF. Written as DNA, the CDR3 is TGTGCCAGCAGTGTCATAGCGGGGGGCCGCACAGATACGCAGTATTTT.

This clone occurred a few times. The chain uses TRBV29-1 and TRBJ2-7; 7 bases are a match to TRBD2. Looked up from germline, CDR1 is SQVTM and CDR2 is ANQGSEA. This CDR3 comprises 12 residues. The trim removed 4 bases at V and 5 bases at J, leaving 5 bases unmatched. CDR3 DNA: TGCAGCGTTGCGGGAGGACTGGACGAGCAGTACTTC. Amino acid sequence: CSVAGGLDEQYF.

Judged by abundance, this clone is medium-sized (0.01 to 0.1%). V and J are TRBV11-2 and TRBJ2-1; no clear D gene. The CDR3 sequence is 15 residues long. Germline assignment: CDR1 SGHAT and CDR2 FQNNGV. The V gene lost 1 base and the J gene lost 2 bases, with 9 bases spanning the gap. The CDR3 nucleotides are TGTGCCAGCAGCTTAGTAGTAACCCCCTACAATGAGCAGTTCTTC. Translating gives CASSLVVTPYNEQFF.